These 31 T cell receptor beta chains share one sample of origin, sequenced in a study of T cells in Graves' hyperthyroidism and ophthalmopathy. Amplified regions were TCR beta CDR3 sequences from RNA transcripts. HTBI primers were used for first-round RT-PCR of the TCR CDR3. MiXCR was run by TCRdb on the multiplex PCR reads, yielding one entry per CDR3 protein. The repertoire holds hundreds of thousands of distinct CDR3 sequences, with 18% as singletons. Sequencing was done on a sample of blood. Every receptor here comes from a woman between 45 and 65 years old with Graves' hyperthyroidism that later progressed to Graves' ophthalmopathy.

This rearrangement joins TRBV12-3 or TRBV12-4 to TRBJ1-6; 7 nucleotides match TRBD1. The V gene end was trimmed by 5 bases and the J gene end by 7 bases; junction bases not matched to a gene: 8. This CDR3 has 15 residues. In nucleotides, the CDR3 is TGTGCCAGCAGTCCCGAACAGGGGAAGAATTCACCCCTCCACTTT. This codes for CASSPEQGKNSPLHF.

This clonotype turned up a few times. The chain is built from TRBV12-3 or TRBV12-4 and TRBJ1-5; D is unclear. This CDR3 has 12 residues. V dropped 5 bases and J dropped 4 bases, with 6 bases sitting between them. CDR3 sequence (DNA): TGTGCCAGCAGTCCAGAGAATCAGCCCCAGCATTTT. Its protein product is CASSPENQPQHF.

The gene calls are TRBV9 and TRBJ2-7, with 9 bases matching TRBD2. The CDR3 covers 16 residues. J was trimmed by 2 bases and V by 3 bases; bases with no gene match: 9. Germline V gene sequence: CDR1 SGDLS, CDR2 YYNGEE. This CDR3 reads CASSGVAGATAYEQYF. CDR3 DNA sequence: TGTGCCAGCAGCGGGGTAGCGGGGGCTACAGCCTACGAGCAGTACTTC.

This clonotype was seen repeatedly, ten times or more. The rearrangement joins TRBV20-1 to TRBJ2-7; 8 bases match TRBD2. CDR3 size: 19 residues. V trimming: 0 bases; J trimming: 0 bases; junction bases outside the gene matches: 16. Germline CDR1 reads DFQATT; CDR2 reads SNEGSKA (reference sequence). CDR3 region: CSARDHAGVAGGSSYEQYF. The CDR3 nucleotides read TGCAGTGCTAGAGACCATGCTGGGGTTGCGGGGGGTTCCTCCTACGAGCAGTACTTC.

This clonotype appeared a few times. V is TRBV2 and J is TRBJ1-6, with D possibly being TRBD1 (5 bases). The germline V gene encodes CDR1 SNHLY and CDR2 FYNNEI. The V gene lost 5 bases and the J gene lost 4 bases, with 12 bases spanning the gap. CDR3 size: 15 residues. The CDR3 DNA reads TGTGCCAGCAGTCCCCGGGACCGGTATAATTCACCCCTCCACTTT. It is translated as CASSPRDRYNSPLHF.

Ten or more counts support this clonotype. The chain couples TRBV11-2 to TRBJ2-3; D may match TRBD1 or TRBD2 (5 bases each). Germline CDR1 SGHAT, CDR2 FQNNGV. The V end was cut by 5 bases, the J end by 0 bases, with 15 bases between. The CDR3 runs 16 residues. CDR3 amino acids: CASSDYRLASTDTQYF. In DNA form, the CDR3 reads TGTGCCAGCAGCGACTACAGGCTAGCTAGCACAGATACGCAGTATTTT.

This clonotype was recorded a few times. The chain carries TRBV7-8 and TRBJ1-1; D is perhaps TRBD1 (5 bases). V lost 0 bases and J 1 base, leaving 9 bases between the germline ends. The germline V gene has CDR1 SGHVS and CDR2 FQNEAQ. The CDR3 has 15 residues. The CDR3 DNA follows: TGTGCCAGCAGCTTAGCGCCAGGGCCGAACACTGAAGCTTTCTTT. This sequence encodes CASSLAPGPNTEAFF.

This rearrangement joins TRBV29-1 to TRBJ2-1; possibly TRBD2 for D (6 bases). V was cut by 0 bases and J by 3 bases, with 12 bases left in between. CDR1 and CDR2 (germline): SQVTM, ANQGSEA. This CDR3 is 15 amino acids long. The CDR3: CSVEDGGKGYNEQFF. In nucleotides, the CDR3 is TGCAGCGTTGAAGATGGAGGGAAGGGCTACAATGAGCAGTTCTTC.

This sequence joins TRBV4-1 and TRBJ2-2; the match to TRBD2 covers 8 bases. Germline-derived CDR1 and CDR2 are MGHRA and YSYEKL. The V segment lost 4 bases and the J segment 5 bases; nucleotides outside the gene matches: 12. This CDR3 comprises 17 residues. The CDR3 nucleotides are TGCGCCAGCAGCCCAACCTTCGGCCTAGCGGGTACCGGGGAGCTGTTTTTT. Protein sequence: CASSPTFGLAGTGELFF.

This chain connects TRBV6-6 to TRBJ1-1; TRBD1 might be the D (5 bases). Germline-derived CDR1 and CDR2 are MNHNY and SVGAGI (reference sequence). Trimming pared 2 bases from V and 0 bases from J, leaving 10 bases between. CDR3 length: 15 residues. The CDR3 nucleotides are TGTGCCAGCAGTTACACCAGGGAAATGAACACTGAAGCTTTCTTT. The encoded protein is CASSYTREMNTEAFF.

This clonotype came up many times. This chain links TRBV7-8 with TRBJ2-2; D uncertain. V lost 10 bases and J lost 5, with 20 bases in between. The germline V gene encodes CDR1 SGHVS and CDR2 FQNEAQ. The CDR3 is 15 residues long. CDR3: CATLKRESGTGELFF. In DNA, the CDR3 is TGTGCCACATTGAAGCGTGAGTCCGGAACCGGGGAGCTGTTTTTT.

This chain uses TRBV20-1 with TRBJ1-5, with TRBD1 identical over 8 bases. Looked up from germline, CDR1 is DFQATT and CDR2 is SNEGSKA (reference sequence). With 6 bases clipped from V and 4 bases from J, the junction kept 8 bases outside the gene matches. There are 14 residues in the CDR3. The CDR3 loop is CSAPPDRANQPQHF. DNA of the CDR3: TGCAGTGCCCCTCCGGACAGGGCGAATCAGCCCCAGCATTTT.

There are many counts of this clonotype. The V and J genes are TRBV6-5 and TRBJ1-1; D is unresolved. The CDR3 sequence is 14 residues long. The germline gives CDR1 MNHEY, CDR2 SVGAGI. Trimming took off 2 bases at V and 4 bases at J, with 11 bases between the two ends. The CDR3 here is CASSYRGVGTEAFF. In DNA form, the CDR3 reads TGTGCCAGCAGTTACCGCGGGGTTGGCACTGAAGCTTTCTTT.

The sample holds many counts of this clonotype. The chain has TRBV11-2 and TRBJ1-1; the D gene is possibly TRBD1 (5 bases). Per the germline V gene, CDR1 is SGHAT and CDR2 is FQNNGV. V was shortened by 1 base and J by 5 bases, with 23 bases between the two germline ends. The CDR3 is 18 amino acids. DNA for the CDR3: TGTGCCAGCAGCTTAGTTTGGGCTGACAGCGGAGTGGTAACTGAAGCTTTCTTT. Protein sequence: CASSLVWADSGVVTEAFF.

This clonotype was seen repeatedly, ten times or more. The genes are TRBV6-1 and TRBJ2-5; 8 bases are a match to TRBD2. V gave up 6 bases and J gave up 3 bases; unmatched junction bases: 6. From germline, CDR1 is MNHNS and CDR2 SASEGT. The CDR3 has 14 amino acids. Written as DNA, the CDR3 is TGTGCCAGCAGACCTCGGCGGGGGGAAGAGACCCAGTACTTC. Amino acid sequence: CASRPRRGEETQYF.

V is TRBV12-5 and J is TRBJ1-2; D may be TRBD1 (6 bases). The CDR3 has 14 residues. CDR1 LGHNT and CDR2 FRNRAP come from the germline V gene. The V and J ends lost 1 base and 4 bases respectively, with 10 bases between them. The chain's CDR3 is CASGLDTGRYGYTF. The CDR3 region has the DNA TGTGCTAGTGGTTTGGACACAGGGCGCTATGGCTACACCTTC.

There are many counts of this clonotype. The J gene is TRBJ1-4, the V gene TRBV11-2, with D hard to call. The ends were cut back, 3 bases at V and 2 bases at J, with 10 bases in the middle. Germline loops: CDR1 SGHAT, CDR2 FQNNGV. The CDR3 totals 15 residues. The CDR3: CASSLWRGTNEKLFF. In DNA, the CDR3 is TGTGCCAGCAGCTTGTGGAGAGGGACTAATGAAAAACTGTTTTTT.

In DNA, the CDR3 is TGTGCCAGCAGCTTCTCCGGGACAGATCGAGGATATGGCTACACCTTC. Translated: CASSFSGTDRGYGYTF. The rearrangement uses TRBV3-1 and TRBJ1-2; 7 nucleotides match TRBD1. Germline lookup yields CDR1 LGHDT and CDR2 YNNKEL (reference sequence). This CDR3 is 16 amino acids long. The trim removed 5 bases at V and 5 bases at J, leaving 14 bases unmatched.

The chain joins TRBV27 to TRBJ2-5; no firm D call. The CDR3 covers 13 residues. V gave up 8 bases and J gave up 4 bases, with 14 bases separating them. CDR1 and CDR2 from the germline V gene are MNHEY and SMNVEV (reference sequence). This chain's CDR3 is CASSDLPGETQYF. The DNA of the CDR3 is TGTGCCAGCTCGGACCTGCCCGGAGAGACCCAGTACTTC.

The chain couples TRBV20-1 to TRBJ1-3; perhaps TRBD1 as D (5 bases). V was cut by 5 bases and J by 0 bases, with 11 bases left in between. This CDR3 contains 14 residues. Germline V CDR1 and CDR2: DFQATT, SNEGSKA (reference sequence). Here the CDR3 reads CSAGGGSSGNTIYF. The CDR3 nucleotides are TGCAGTGCTGGGGGGGGGAGCTCTGGAAACACCATATATTTT.

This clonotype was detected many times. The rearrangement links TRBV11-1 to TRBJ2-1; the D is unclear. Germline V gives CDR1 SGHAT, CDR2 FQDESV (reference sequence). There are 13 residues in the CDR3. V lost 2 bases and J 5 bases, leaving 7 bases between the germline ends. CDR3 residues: CASSLSQNNEQFF. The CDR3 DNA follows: TGTGCCAGCAGCTTAAGCCAGAACAATGAGCAGTTCTTC.

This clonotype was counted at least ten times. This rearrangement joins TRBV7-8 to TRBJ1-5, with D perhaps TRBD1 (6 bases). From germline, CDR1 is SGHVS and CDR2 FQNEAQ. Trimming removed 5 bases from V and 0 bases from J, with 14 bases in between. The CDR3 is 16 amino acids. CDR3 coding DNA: TGTGCCAGCAGCCTGCGGACAGCTAATAGCAATCAGCCCCAGCATTTT. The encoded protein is CASSLRTANSNQPQHF.

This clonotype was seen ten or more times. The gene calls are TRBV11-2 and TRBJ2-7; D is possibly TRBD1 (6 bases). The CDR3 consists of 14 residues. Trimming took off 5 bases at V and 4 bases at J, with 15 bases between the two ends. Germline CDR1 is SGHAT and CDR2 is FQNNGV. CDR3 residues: CASSTPGTKYEQYF. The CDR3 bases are TGTGCCAGCAGCACCCCCGGGACAAAATACGAGCAGTACTTC.

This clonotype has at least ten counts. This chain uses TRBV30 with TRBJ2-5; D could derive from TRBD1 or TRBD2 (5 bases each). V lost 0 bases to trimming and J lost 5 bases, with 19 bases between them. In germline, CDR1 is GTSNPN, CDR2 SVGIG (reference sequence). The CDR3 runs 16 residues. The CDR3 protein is CAWSVPGQGPGETQYF. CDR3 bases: TGTGCCTGGAGTGTACCGGGGCAGGGACCAGGGGAGACCCAGTACTTC. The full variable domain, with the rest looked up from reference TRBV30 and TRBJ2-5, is SQTIHQWPATLVQPVGSPLSLECTVEGTSNPNLYWYRQAAGRGLQLLFYSVGIGQISSEVPQNLSASRPQDRQFILSSKKLLLSDSGFYLCAWSVPGQGPGETQYFGPGTRLLVL.

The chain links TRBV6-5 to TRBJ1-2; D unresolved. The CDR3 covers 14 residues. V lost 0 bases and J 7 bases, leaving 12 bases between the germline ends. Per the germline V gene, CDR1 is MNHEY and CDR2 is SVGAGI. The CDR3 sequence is CASSYSRVLGGYTF. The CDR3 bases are TGTGCCAGCAGTTACTCGAGGGTCCTGGGTGGCTACACCTTC.

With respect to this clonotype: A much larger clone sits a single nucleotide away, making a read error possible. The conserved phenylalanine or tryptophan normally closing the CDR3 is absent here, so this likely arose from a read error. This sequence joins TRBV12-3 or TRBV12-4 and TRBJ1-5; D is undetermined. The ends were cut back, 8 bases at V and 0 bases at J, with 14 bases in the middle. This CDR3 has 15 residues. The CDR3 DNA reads TGTGCCAGCTCAATCGGAGGGCATAGCAATCAGCCCCAGCATCTT. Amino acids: CASSIGGHSNQPQHL.

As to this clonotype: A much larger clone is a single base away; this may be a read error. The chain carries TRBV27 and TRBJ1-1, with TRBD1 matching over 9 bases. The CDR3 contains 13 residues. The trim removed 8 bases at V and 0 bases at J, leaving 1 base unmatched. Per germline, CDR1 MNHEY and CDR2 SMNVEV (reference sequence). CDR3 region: CASGTGLNTEAFF. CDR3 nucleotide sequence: TGTGCCAGCGGGACAGGGTTGAACACTGAAGCTTTCTTT.

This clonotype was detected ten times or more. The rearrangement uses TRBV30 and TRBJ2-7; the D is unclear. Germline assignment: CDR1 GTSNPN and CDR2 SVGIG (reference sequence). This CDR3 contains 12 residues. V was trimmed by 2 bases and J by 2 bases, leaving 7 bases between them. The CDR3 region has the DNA TGTGCCTGGAGTAATGCGCCCTACGAGCAGTACTTC. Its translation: CAWSNAPYEQYF.

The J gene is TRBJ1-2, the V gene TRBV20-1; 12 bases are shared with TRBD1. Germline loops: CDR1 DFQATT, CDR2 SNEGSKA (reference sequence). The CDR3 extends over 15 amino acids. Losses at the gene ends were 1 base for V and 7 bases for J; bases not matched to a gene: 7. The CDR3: CSARGGTGGSSGYTF. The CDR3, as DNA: TGCAGTGCTAGAGGTGGGACAGGGGGCAGTAGTGGCTACACCTTC.

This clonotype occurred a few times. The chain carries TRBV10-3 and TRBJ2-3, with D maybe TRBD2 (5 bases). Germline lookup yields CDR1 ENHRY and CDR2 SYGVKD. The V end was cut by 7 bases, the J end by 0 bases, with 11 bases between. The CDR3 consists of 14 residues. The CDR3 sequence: CAITNGGSTDTQYF. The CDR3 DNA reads TGTGCCATCACAAACGGAGGTAGCACAGATACGCAGTATTTT.

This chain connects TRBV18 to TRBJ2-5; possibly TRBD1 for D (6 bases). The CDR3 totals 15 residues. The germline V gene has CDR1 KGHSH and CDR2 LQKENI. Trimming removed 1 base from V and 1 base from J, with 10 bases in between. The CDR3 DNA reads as TGTGCCAGCTCACCACTTCGGACAGCCCAAGAGACCCAGTACTTC. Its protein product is CASSPLRTAQETQYF.